One sample yielded the 13 T cell receptor beta chains listed below, sequenced in a study of identical twins. TCRdb recomputed calls from the 5' RACE reads with MiXCR, one row per CDR3 protein. This sample carries around 670,000 distinct CDR3 sequences, 5.5% to 7.5% of them seen once, and the ten largest clones take 1.5% to 2%. What was sequenced was naive T cells sorted from blood. Receptors originate from a man in his late teens or twenties in good health.

This clonotype showed up just a few times. The CDR3 DNA sequence: TGTGCCAGCAGTTTAGCTGAGTCAGATACGCAGTATTTT. This sequence encodes CASSLAESDTQYF. V and J are TRBV27 and TRBJ2-3; D gene unclear. Between the trimmed V and J ends, which lost 2 bases and 4 bases, there was a span of 7 bases. Per the germline V gene, CDR1 is MNHEY and CDR2 is SMNVEV (reference sequence). CDR3 length: 13 amino acids.

This clonotype has just a few counts. The J gene is TRBJ2-5, the V gene TRBV29-1; no reliable D call. Germline assignment: CDR1 SQVTM and CDR2 ANQGSEA. The CDR3 runs 12 residues. V dropped 4 bases and J dropped 3 bases, with 9 bases sitting between them. This CDR3 is CSVGPPEETQYF. CDR3 DNA: TGCAGCGTTGGGCCACCTGAAGAGACCCAGTACTTC.

The V call is TRBV12-3 or TRBV12-4, the J call TRBJ2-1; TRBD1 matches 9 bases. CDR3 length equals 16 residues. V shed 3 bases and J 7 bases; nucleotides not matched to a gene: 10. The CDR3 DNA reads as TGTGCCAGCAGTTTGGGGTGGGACAGGGTCCAAAATGAGCAGTTCTTC. Its protein product is CASSLGWDRVQNEQFF.

At least ten counts were recorded for this clonotype. This chain connects TRBV5-1 to TRBJ2-1, with 9 bases matching TRBD1. Trimming took 4 bases from V and 2 from J; bases not matched to a gene: 10. This CDR3 spans 17 amino acids. CDR1 is SGHRS, CDR2 YFSETQ, per germline. CDR3 region: CASSLAPGTGTYNEQFF. The CDR3 region has the DNA TGCGCCAGCAGCCTCGCCCCCGGGACAGGGACCTACAATGAGCAGTTCTTC.

This clonotype has a count of ten or more. The chain is built from TRBV5-1 and TRBJ1-2; D is undetermined. V lost 3 bases and J lost 8, with 14 bases in between. Germline loops: CDR1 SGHRS, CDR2 YFSETQ. This CDR3 spans 13 amino acids. In DNA form, the CDR3 reads TGCGCCAGCAGCTCGGGGATGGACTCAGGCTACACCTTC. Translation: CASSSGMDSGYTF.

This clonotype was found a few times. The chain employs TRBV6-1 and TRBJ2-1; TRBD2 aligns across 15 bases. The CDR3 totals 19 residues. Per the germline V gene, CDR1 is MNHNS and CDR2 is SASEGT. V trimming: 6 bases; J trimming: 4 bases; junction bases outside the gene matches: 13. CDR3 DNA sequence: TGTGCCAGCAGAGGCCCCCTTGGACTAGCGGGAGGGTCATACAATGAGCAGTTCTTC. Translation gives CASRGPLGLAGGSYNEQFF.

The chain combines TRBV18 with TRBJ2-3, with 9 nucleotides matching TRBD1. CDR1 and CDR2 (germline): KGHSH, LQKENI. Germline trimming cut 3 bases from V and 0 bases from J; bases unmatched to any gene: 7. This CDR3 is 17 amino acids long. The CDR3 sequence is CASSPFGTGYSTDTQYF. In DNA form, the CDR3 reads TGTGCCAGCTCACCCTTCGGGACAGGGTATAGCACAGATACGCAGTATTTT.

This clonotype was seen a handful of times. The rearrangement joins TRBV10-1 to TRBJ2-1, with TRBD2 matching over 7 bases. Germline loops: CDR1 WNHNN, CDR2 SYGVQD (reference sequence). J gave up 9 bases and V 2 bases, and 10 bases lay outside the gene matches. The CDR3 consists of 15 residues. In DNA form, the CDR3 reads TGCGCCAGCAGTGAGATTGGCGGGAGTCTGTCTGAGCAGTTCTTC. This gives the protein CASSEIGGSLSEQFF.

The rearrangement joins TRBV29-1 to TRBJ2-1; D not resolved. The CDR3 consists of 13 residues. In germline, CDR1 is SQVTM, CDR2 ANQGSEA. Trimming took 4 bases from V and 7 from J, leaving 14 bases between them. In DNA, the CDR3 is TGCAGCGTTGGTCGGCTCCTTGGGAATGAGCAGTTCTTC. The encoded protein is CSVGRLLGNEQFF.

This clonotype appeared many times. This chain connects TRBV24-1 to TRBJ2-7; 7 bases align to TRBD1. V lost 5 bases, J lost 1 base, and 1 base stayed unmatched. The germline gives CDR1 KGHDR, CDR2 SFDVKD. The CDR3 totals 13 residues. The CDR3 loop is CATSVGQSYEQYV. The CDR3 DNA reads TGTGCCACCAGTGTGGGACAGTCCTACGAGCAGTACGTC.

In this sample, this clonotype turned up many times. The V and J genes are TRBV12-3 or TRBV12-4 and TRBJ2-1; tentatively, D is TRBD2 (5 bases). The CDR3 consists of 13 residues. V gave up 2 bases and J gave up 5 bases, with 7 bases separating them. The CDR3 sequence: CASSLTRNNEQFF. The CDR3 DNA reads as TGTGCCAGCAGTTTAACTAGAAACAATGAGCAGTTCTTC.

This clonotype was observed at least ten times. The V and J genes are TRBV10-3 and TRBJ2-7; TRBD1 agrees at 7 bases. Germline values: CDR1 ENHRY, CDR2 SYGVKD. The CDR3 consists of 13 residues. J lost 2 bases, V lost 2 bases, and 0 bases had no gene match. The CDR3 DNA reads as TGTGCCATCAGTGAGGACAGGGCCTACGAGCAGTACGTC. Its protein product is CAISEDRAYEQYV.

This chain links TRBV7-8 with TRBJ2-1; 9 bases are a match to TRBD2. Trimming removed 5 bases from V and 13 bases from J; junction bases left unmatched: 12. The CDR3 extends over 14 amino acids. The germline CDR1 and CDR2 sequences are SGHVS and FQNEAQ. CDR3 bases: TGTGCCAGCAGCCCCCAGGGCGGGAGGGAATTCCAGTTCTTC. Translating it yields CASSPQGGREFQFF.